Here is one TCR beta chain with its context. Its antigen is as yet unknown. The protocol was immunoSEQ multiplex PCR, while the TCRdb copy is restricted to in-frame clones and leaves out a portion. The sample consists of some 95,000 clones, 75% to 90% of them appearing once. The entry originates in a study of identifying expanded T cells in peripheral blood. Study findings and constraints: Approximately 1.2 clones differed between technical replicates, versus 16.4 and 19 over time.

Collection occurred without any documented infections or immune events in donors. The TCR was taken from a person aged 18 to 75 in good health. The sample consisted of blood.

The CDR3 region is CASSGGTEDYGYTF. DNA of the CDR3: TGCGCCAGCAGCGGGGGGACAGAGGACTATGGCTACACCTTC. The chain is built from TRBV5-1 and TRBJ1-2; 7 bases agree with TRBD1. Per germline, CDR1 SGHRS and CDR2 YFSETQ. The CDR3 spans 14 residues. With 4 bases clipped from V and 3 bases from J, the junction kept 6 bases outside the gene matches.